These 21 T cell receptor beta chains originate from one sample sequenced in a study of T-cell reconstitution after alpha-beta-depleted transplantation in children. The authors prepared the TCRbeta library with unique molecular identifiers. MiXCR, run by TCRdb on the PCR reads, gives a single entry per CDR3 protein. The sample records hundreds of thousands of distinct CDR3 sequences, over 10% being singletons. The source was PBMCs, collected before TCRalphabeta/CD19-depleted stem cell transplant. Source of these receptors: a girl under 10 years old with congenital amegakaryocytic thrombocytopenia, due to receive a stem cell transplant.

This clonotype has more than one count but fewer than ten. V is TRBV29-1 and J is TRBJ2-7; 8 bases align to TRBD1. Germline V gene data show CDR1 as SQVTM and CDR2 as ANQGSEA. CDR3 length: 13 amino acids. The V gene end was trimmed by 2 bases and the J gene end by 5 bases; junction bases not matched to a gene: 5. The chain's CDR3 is CSVERTGLDEQYF. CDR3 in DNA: TGCAGCGTTGAACGGACAGGGCTTGACGAGCAGTACTTC.

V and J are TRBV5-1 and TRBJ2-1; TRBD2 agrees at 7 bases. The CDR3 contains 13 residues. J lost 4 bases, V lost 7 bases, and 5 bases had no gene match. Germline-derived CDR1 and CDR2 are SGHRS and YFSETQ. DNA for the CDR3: TGCGCCAGCGGGAGGGACCTTTACAATGAGCAGTTCTTC. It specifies CASGRDLYNEQFF.

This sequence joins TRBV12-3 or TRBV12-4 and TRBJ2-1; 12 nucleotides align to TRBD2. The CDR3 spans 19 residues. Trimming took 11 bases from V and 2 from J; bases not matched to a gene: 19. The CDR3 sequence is CAFCLDIRLAGEPYNEQFF. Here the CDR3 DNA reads TGTGCCTTCTGTTTAGATATAAGACTAGCGGGAGAGCCCTACAATGAGCAGTTCTTC.

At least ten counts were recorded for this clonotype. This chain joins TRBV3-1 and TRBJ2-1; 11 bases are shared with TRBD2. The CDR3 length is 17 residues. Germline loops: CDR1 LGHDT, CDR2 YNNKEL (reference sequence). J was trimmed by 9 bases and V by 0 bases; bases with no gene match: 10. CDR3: CASSQDGSLAGGLEQFF. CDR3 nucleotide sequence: TGTGCCAGCAGCCAAGATGGTAGTCTAGCGGGAGGTCTTGAGCAGTTCTTC.

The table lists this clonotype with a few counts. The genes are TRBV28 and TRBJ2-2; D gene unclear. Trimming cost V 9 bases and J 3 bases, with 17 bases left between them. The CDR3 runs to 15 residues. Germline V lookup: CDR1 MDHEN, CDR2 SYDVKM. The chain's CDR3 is CASNTENPYTGELFF. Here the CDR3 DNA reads TGTGCCAGTAATACAGAGAACCCATACACCGGGGAGCTGTTTTTT.

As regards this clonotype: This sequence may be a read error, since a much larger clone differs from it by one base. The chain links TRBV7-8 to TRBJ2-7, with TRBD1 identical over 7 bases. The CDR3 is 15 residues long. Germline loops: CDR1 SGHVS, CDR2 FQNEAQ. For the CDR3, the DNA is TGTACCAGCAGCTTAGTTAGGGGGCGATACTACGAGCAGTACTTC. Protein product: CTSSLVRGRYYEQYF.

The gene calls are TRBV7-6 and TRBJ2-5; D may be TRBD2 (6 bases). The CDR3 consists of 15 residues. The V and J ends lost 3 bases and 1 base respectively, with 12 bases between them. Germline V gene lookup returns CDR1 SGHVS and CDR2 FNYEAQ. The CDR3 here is CASSFSSVLQETQYF. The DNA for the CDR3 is TGTGCCAGCAGCTTTTCTAGCGTCCTCCAAGAGACCCAGTACTTC.

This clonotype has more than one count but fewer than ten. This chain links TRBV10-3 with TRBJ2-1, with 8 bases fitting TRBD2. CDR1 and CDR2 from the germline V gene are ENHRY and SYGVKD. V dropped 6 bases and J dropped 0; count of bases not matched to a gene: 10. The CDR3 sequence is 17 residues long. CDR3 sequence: CAISKTIAGRSYNEQFF. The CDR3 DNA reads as TGTGCCATCAGCAAGACAATAGCGGGACGCTCCTACAATGAGCAGTTCTTC.

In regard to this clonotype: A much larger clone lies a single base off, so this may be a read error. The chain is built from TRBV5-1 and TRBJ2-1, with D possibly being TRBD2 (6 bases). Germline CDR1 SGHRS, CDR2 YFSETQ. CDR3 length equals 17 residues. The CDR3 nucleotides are TGCGCCCGCAGCTGGAACCTAGGACTAACGTACGGGGATGAGCAGTTCTTC. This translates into CARSWNLGLTYGDEQFF.

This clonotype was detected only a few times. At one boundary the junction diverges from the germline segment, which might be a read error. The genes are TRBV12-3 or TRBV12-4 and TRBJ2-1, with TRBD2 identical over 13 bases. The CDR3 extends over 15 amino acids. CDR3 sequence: CSRLAGGISYNEQFF. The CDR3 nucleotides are TGCTCGCGACTAGCGGGAGGTATCTCCTACAATGAGCAGTTCTTC.

CDR3 sequence (DNA): TGTGCCAGCAGTTCTCAGGGGATCGGAGAAAAACTGTTTTTT. This codes for CASSSQGIGEKLFF. The chain is built from TRBV27 and TRBJ1-4, with D perhaps TRBD1 (6 bases). Between the trimmed V and J ends, which lost 4 bases and 8 bases, there was a span of 14 bases. CDR3 length: 14 residues. Germline lookup yields CDR1 MNHEY and CDR2 SMNVEV (reference sequence).

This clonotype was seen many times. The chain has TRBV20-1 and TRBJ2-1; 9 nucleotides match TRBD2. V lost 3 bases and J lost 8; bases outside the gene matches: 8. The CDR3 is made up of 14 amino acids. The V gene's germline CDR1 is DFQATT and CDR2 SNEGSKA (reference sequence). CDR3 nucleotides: TGCAGTGCTAGGAGTAGCGGGAGAGTAGATGAGCAGTTCTTC. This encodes CSARSSGRVDEQFF.

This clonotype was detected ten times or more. Written as DNA, the CDR3 is TGTGCCATCAGTGACCCAGGGGTGGAGACCCAGTACTTC. Translated, it gives CAISDPGVETQYF. This chain links TRBV10-3 with TRBJ2-5; possible D gene TRBD1, 6 bases. The CDR3 runs to 13 residues. Germline loops: CDR1 ENHRY, CDR2 SYGVKD. Trimming shortened V by 3 bases and J by 5 bases, and 10 bases separated the two germline ends.

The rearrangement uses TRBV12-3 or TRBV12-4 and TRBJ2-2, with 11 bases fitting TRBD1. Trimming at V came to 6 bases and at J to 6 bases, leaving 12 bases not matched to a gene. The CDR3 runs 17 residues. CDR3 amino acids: CASSRSLGQGAAGELFF. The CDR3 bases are TGTGCCAGCAGCCGTTCTCTAGGACAGGGGGCAGCCGGGGAGCTGTTTTTT.

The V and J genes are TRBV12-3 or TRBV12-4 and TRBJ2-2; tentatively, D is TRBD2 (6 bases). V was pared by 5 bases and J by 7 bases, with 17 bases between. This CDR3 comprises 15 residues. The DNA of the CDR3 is TGTGCCAGCAGTAAATCTAGCGTCGGCGGCGGGGAGCTGTTTTTT. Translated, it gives CASSKSSVGGGELFF.

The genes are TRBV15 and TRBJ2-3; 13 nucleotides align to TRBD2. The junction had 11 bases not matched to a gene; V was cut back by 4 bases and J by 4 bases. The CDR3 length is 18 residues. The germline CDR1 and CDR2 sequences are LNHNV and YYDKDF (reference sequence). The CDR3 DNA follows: TGTGCCACCAGCAAAAGTTGGAGGACTAGCGGGAGCCCAGATACGCAGTATTTT. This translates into CATSKSWRTSGSPDTQYF.

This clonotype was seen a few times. CDR3 sequence reads: CASSLGQSGNTIYF. Written as DNA, the CDR3 is TGTGCCAGCAGCTTAGGGCAGTCCGGAAACACCATATATTTT. The genes are TRBV7-8 and TRBJ1-3; D is undetermined. There are 14 residues in the CDR3. Trimming left V 1 base short and J 4 bases short, with 8 bases between. Germline V gene sequence: CDR1 SGHVS, CDR2 FQNEAQ.

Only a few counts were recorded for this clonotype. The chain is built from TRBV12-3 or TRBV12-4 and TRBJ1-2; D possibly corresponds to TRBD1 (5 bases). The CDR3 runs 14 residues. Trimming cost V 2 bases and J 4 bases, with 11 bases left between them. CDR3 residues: CASSLRSGTYGYTF. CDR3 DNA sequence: TGTGCCAGCAGTTTAAGGTCCGGGACCTATGGCTACACCTTC.

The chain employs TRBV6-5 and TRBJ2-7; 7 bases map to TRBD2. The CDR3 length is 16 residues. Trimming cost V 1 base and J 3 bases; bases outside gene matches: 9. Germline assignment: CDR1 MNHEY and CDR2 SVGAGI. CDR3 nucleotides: TGTGCCAGCAGTTACTTTCGCCTAGCGGCCCACTACGAGCAGTACTTC. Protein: CASSYFRLAAHYEQYF.

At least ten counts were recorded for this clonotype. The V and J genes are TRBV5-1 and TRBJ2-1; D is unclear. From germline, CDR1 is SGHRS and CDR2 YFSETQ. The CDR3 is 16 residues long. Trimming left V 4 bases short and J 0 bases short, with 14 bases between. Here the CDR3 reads CASSGMRPSSYNEQFF. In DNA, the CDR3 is TGCGCCAGCAGCGGGATGAGACCGAGCTCCTACAATGAGCAGTTCTTC.

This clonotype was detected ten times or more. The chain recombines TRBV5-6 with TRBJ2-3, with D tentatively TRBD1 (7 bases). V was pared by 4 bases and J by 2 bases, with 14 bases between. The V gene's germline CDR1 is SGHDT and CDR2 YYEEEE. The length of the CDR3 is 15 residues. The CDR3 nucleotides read TGTGCCAGCAGCGGCAGGGGGGAGAACACAGATACGCAGTATTTT. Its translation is CASSGRGENTDTQYF.